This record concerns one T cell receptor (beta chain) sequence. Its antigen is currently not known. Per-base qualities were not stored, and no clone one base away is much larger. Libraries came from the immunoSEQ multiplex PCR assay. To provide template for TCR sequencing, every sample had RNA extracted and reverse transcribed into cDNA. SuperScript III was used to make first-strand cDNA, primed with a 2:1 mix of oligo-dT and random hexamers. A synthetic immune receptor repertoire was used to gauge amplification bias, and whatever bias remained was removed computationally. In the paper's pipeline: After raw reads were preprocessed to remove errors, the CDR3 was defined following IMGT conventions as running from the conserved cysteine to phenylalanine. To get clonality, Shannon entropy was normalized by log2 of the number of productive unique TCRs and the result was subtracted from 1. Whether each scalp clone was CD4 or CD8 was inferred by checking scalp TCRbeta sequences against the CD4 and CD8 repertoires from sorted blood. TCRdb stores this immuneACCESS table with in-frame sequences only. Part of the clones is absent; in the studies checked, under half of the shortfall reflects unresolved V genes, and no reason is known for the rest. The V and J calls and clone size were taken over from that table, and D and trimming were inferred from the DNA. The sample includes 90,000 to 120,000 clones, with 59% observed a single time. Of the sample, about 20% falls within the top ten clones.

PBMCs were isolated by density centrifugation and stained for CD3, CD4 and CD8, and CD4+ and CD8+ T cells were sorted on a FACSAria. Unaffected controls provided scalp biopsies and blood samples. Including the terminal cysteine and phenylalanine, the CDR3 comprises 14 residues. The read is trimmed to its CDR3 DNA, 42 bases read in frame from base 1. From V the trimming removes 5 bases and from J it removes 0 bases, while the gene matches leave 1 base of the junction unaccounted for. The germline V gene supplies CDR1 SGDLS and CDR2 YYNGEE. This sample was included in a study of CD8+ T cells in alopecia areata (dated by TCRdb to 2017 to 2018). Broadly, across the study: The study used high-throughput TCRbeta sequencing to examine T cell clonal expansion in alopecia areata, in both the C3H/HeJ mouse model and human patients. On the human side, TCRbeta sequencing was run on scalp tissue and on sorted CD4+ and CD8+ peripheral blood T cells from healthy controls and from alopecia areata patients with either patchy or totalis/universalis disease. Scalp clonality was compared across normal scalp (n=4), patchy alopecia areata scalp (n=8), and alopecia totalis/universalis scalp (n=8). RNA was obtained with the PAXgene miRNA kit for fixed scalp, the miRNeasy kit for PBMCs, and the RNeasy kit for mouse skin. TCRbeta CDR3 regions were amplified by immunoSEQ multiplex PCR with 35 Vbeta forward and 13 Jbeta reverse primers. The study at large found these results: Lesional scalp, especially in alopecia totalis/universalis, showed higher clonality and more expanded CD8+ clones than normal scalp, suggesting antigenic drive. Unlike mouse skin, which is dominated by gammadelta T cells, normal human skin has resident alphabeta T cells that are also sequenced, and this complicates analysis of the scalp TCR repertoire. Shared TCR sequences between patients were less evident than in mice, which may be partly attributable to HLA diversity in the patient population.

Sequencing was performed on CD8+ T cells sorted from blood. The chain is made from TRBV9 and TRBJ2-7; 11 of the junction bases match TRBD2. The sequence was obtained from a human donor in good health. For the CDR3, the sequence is CASSSGGASYEQYF. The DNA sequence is TGTGCCAGCAGTAGCGGGGGGGCCTCCTACGAGCAGTACTTC.